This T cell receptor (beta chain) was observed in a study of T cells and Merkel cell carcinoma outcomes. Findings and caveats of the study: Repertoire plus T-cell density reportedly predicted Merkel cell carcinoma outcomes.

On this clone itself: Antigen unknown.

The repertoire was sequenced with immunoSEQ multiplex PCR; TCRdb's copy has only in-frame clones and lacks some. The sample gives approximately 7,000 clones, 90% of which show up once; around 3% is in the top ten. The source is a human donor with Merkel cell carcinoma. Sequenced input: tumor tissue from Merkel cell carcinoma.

The CDR3 nucleotides are TGTGCCAGCAGCGCGAACACAGATACGCAGTATTTT. Its translation: CASSANTDTQYF. The chain has TRBV7-9 and TRBJ2-3, with D hard to call. This CDR3 has 12 residues. The V and J ends lost 5 bases and 2 bases respectively, with 5 bases between them. The germline V gene encodes CDR1 SEHNR and CDR2 FQNEAQ (reference sequence).